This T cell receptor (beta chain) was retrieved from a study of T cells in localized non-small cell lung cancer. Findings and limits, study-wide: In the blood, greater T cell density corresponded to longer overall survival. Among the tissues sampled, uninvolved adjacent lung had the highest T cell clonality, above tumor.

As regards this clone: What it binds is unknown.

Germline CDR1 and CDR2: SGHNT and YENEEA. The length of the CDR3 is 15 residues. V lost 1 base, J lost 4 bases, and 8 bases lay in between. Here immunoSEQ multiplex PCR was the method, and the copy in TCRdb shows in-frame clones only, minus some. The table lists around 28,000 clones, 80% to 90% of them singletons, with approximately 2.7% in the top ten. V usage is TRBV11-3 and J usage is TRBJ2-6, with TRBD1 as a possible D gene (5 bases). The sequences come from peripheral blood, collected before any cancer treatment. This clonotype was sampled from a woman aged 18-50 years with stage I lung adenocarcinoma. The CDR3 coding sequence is TGTGCCAGCAGCTTAGCAGGGTTCGGGGCCAACGTCCTGACTTTC. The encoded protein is CASSLAGFGANVLTF.